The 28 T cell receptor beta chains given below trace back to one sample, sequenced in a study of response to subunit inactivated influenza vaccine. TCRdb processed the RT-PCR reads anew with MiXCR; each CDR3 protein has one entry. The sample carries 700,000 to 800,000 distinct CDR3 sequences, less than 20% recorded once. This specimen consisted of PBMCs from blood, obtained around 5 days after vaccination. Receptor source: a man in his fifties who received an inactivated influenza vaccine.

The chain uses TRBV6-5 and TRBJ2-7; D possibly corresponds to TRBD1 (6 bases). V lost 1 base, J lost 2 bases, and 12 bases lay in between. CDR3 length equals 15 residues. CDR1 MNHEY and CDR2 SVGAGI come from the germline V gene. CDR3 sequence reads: CASSYFAQGTYEQYF. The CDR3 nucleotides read TGTGCCAGCAGTTACTTCGCGCAGGGGACCTACGAGCAGTACTTC.

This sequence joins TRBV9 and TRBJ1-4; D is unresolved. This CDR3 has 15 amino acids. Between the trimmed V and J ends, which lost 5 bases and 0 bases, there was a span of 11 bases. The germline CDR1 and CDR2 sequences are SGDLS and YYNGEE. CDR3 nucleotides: TGTGCCAGCAGTAAGACCCAAGCAACTAATGAAAAACTGTTTTTT. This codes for CASSKTQATNEKLFF.

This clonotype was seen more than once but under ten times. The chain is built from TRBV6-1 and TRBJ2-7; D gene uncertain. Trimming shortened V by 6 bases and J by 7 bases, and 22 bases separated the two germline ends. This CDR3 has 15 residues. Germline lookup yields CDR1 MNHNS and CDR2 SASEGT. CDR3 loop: CASSRERRSHLEQYF. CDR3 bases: TGTGCCAGCAGCAGAGAGAGAAGATCCCACTTAGAGCAGTACTTC.

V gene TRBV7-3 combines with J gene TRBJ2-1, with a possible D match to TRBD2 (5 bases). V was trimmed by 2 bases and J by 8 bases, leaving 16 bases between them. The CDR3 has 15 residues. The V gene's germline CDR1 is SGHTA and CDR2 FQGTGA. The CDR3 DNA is TGTGCCAGCAGCTTAGGGCTAGCAAGACGCGATGAGCAGTTCTTC. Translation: CASSLGLARRDEQFF.

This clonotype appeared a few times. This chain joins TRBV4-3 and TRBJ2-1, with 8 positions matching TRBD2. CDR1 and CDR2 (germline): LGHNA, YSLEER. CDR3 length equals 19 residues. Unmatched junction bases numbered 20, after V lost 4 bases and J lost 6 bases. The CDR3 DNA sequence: TGCGCCAGCAGCCGTATGACCCAGGGGATAGGCGGGAGGACCAATGAGCAGTTCTTC. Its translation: CASSRMTQGIGGRTNEQFF.

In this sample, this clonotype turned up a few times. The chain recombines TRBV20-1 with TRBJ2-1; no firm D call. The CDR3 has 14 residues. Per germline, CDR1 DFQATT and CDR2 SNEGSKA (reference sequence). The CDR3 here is CTMDLRSSYNEQFF. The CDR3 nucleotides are TGCACTATGGACCTCCGGAGCTCCTACAATGAGCAGTTCTTC.

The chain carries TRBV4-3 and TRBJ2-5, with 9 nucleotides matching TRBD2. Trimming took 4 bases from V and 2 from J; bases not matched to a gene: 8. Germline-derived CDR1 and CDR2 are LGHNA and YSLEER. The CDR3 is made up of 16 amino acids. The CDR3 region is CASSLTLAGGQETQYF. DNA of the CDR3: TGCGCCAGCAGCCTCACTCTGGCGGGGGGGCAAGAGACCCAGTACTTC.

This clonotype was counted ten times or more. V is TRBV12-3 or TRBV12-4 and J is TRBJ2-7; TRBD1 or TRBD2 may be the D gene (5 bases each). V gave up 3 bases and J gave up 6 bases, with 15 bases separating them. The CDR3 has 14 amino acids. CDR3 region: CASSFWGTRVEQYF. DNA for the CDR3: TGTGCCAGCAGTTTTTGGGGGACCCGGGTCGAGCAGTACTTC.

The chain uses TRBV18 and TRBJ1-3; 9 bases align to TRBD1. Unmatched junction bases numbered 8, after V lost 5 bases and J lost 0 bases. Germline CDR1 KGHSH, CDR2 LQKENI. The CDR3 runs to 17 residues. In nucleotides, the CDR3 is TGTGCCAGCTCAAGACCCGGGACAGGGACCTCTGGAAACACCATATATTTT. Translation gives CASSRPGTGTSGNTIYF.

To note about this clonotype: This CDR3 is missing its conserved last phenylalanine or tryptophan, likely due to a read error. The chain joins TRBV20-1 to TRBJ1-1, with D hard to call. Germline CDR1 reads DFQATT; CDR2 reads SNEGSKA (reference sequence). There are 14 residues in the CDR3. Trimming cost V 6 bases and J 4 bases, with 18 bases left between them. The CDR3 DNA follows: TGCAGTGCCCCCGCCTCCCTACCGGGCACTGAAGCTTTCTTA. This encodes CSAPASLPGTEAFL.

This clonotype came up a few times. The CDR3 is CASIPGGTTTNEKLFF. As DNA, the CDR3 is TGTGCCAGCATTCCGGGCGGAACTACAACTAATGAAAAACTGTTTTTT. V is TRBV7-9 and J is TRBJ1-4; D is unresolved. Germline values: CDR1 SEHNR, CDR2 FQNEAQ (reference sequence). V was pared by 7 bases and J by 0 bases, with 15 bases between. This CDR3 is built from 16 residues.

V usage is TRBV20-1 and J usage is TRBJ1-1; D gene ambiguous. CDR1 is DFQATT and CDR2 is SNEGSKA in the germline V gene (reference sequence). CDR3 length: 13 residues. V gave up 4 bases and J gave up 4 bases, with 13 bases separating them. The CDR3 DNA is TGCAGTGCTACCTCGCCACAGACCACTGAAGCTTTCTTT. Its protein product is CSATSPQTTEAFF.

CDR3 in amino acids: CSVEGNSGSSYNEQFF. The CDR3 DNA reads as TGCAGCGTTGAGGGGAACAGCGGCAGCTCCTACAATGAGCAGTTCTTC. The V call is TRBV29-1, the J call TRBJ2-1; possibly TRBD2 for D (5 bases). This CDR3 region has 16 residues. In germline, CDR1 is SQVTM, CDR2 ANQGSEA. The V end was cut by 3 bases, the J end by 0 bases, with 15 bases between.

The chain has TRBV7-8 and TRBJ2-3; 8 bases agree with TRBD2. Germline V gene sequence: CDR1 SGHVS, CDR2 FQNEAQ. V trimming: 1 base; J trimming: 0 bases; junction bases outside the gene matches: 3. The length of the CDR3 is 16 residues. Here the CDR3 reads CASSLEVAGSTDTQYF. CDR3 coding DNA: TGTGCCAGCAGCTTAGAGGTAGCGGGGAGCACAGATACGCAGTATTTT.

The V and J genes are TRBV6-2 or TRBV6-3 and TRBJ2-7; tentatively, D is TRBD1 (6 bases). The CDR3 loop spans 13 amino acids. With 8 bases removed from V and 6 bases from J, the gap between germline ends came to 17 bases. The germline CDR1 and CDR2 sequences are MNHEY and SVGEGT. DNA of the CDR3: TGTGCCAGCGGAGGACAGTCAGTCACCGAGCAGTACTTC. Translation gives CASGGQSVTEQYF.

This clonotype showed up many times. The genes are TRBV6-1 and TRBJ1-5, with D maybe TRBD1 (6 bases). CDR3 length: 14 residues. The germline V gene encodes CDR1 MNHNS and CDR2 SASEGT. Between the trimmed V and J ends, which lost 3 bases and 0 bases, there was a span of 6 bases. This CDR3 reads CASSEDSSNQPQHF. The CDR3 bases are TGTGCCAGCAGTGAGGACAGTAGCAATCAGCCCCAGCATTTT.

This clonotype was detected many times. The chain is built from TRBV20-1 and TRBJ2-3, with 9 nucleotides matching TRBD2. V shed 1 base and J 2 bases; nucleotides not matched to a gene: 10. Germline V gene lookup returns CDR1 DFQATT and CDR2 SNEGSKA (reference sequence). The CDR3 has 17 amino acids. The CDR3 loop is CSARAPLAGHSTDTQYF. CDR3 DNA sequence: TGCAGTGCTAGAGCACCCCTAGCGGGACACTCCACAGATACGCAGTATTTT.

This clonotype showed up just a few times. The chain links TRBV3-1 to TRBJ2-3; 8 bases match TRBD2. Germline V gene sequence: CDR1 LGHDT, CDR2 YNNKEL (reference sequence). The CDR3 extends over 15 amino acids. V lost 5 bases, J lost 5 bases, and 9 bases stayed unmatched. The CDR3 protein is CASSSFAGRGDTQYF. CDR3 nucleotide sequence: TGTGCCAGCAGCTCGTTCGCCGGGAGGGGAGATACGCAGTATTTT.

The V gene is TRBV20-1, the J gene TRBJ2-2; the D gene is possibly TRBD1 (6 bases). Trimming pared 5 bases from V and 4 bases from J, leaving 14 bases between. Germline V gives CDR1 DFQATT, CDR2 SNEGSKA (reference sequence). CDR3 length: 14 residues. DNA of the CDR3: TGCAGTGCTGGCCGGCCACAGGGCACCGGGGAGCTGTTTTTT. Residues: CSAGRPQGTGELFF.

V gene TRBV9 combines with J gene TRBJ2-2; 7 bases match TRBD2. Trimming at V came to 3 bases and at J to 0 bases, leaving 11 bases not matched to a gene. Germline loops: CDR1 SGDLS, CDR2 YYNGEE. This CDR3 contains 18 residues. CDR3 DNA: TGTGCCAGCAGCGACCTACCTCGGGGGGACCCGAACACCGGGGAGCTGTTTTTT. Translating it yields CASSDLPRGDPNTGELFF.

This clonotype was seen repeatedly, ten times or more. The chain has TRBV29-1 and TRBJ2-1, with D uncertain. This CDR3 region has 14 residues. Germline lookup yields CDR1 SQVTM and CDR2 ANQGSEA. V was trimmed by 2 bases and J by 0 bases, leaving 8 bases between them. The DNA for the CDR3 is TGCAGCGTTGAATCACAGAACTCCTACAATGAGCAGTTCTTC. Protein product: CSVESQNSYNEQFF.

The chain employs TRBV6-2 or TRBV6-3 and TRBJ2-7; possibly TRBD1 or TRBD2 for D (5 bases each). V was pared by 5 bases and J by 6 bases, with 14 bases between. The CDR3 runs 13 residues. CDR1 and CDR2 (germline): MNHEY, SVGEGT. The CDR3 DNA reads TGTGCCAGCAGTCCTCGGGGCAACGTCGAGCAGTACTTC. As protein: CASSPRGNVEQYF.

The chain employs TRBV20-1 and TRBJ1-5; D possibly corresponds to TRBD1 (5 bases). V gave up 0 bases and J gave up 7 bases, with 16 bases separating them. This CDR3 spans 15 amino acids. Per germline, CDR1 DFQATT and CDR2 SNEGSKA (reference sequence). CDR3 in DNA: TGCAGTGCTAGAGATCGGAGGCGGGGGTCACAGCCCCAGCATTTT. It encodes CSARDRRRGSQPQHF.

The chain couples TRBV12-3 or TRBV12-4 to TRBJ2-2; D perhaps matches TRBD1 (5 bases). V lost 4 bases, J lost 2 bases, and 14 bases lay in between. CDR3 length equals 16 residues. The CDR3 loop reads CASSSLDRSNTGELFF. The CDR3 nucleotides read TGTGCCAGCAGTTCCCTAGACAGATCAAACACCGGGGAGCTGTTTTTT.

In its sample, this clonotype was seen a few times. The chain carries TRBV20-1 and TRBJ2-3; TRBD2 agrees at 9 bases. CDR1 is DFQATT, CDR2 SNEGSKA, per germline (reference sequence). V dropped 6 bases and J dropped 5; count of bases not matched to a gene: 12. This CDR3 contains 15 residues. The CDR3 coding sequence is TGCAGTGCCCCGACCTTAGCGGGGGAGGGAGATACGCAGTATTTT. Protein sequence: CSAPTLAGEGDTQYF.

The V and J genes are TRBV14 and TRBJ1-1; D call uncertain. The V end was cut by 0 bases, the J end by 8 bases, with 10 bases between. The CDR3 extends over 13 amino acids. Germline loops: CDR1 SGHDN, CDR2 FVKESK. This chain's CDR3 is CASSQDMGTEAFF. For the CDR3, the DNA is TGTGCCAGCAGCCAAGATATGGGCACCGAAGCTTTCTTT.

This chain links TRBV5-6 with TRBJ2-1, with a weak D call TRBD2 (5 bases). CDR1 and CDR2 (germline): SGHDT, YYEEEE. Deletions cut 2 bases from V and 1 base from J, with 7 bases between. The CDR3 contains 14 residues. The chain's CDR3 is CASSFPGSYNEQFF. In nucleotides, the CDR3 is TGTGCCAGCAGCTTCCCGGGATCCTACAATGAGCAGTTCTTC.

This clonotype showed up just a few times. The CDR3 is CATSEAGSNPDTQYF. The CDR3 nucleotides are TGTGCCACCAGTGAAGCAGGGTCTAATCCAGATACGCAGTATTTT. The chain has TRBV24-1 and TRBJ2-3, with D maybe TRBD1 (5 bases). Germline lookup yields CDR1 KGHDR and CDR2 SFDVKD. Trimming stripped 4 bases from V and 4 bases from J, with 14 bases between. The CDR3 length is 15 residues.